The 2 T cell receptor beta chains reported below all come from one sample, sequenced in a study of identical twins. TCRdb passed the 5' RACE reads through MiXCR, listing each CDR3 protein once. This sample has around 650,000 distinct CDR3 sequences; about 7.6% occur once, and the top ten carry 1.5% to 2%. These sequences were also reported in another study, on yellow fever vaccine responses in identical twins.

Sequencing was carried out using PBMCs. Receptors were obtained from a woman under 30 in good health.

Ten or more counts support this clonotype. This chain uses TRBV5-1 with TRBJ1-6, with TRBD1 matching over 7 bases. The germline gives CDR1 SGHRS, CDR2 YFSETQ. CDR3 size: 15 residues. Trimming at V came to 3 bases and at J to 7 bases, leaving 7 bases not matched to a gene. Here the CDR3 reads CASSSGTVINSPLHF. The CDR3 coding sequence is TGCGCCAGCAGCTCCGGGACAGTGATAAATTCACCCCTCCACTTT.

This clonotype was recorded many times. The V and J genes are TRBV10-3 and TRBJ2-3, with D perhaps matching TRBD2 (6 bases). Deletions cut 0 bases from V and 2 bases from J, with 12 bases between. The CDR3 totals 16 residues. Germline V gene data show CDR1 as ENHRY and CDR2 as SYGVKD. The CDR3 DNA follows: TGTGCCATCAGTGAGTCGATTAGCGGAGCCACAGATACGCAGTATTTT. This translates into CAISESISGATDTQYF.